One sample yielded the 13 T cell receptor beta chains listed below, sequenced in a study of human CD8 memory T cell subsets (dated by TCRdb to the early 2020s). A Human TCR Profiling Kit was used to prepare UMI-labeled 5' RACE TCRbeta libraries. One entry per CDR3 protein sequence results from the TCRdb reprocessing of the reads, with DNA left out. The sample's table lists a count of about 18,000 distinct CDR3 sequences. 5.4% of the sample lies in the top ten. Sequencing used CD8+ T cells from PBMCs. These receptors were collected from a human donor in good health.

This sequence joins TRBV10-2 and TRBJ2-1; TCRdb indicates TRBD2, and absent DNA this call remains unverified. CDR1 WSHSY and CDR2 SAAADI come from the germline V gene. The CDR3 totals 14 residues. This CDR3 is CASSEGLGFGEQFF.

The chain links TRBV7-9 to TRBJ1-3; the D gene TCRdb calls, TRBD1, cannot be checked with no DNA. CDR1 is SEHNR, CDR2 FQNEAQ, per germline (reference sequence). This CDR3 is built from 16 residues. CDR3 residues: CASSPGAPISGNTIYF.

This chain joins TRBV4-1 and TRBJ2-7; TCRdb selects TRBD2, and the lack of DNA leaves this call unchecked. The length of the CDR3 is 15 residues. Looked up from germline, CDR1 is MGHRA and CDR2 is YSYEKL. CDR3 protein: CASSQDQRGGYEQYF.

By frequency, this clonotype is medium-sized. The rearrangement links TRBV6-5 to TRBJ2-2; the D call of TRBD1 rests on TCRdb alone, since no DNA is present to check it. CDR3 length: 15 residues. In germline, CDR1 is MNHEY, CDR2 SVGAGI. CDR3 in amino acids: CASSPRDRGTGELFF.

The chain couples TRBV5-5 to TRBJ2-3; lacking DNA, the TRBD2 call made by TCRdb goes unchecked. This CDR3 has 15 residues. CDR1 is SGHKS and CDR2 is YYEKEE in the germline V gene (reference sequence). This CDR3 is CASSWQGYGTDTQYF.

V gene TRBV7-9 combines with J gene TRBJ1-3. The germline CDR1 and CDR2 sequences are SEHNR and FQNEAQ (reference sequence). CDR3 length: 18 residues. The CDR3 spells CASSPGTPGTHGLNTIYF.

The chain employs TRBV12-5 and TRBJ1-3; TCRdb indicates TRBD1, and absent DNA this call remains unverified. Germline assignment: CDR1 LGHNT and CDR2 FRNRAP. The CDR3 runs to 18 residues. The CDR3 here is CALSLGELDSFSGNTIYF.

This sequence joins TRBV6-1 and TRBJ1-3; TCRdb's D call, TRBD1, is unchecked because there is no DNA. CDR1 MNHNS and CDR2 SASEGT come from the germline V gene. The CDR3 contains 14 residues. The CDR3 reads CASSGQVEGNTIYF.

The rearrangement links TRBV3-1 to TRBJ1-5; TCRdb outputs TRBD1, but without DNA this stays unchecked. The length of the CDR3 is 15 residues. Per germline, CDR1 LGHDT and CDR2 YNNKEL (reference sequence). The CDR3 loop reads CASSQDGQGNQPQHF.

The chain employs TRBV12-3 or TRBV12-4 and TRBJ1-1; lacking DNA, the TRBD1 call made by TCRdb goes unchecked. This CDR3 is 14 amino acids long. This CDR3 is CASTETGGLTEAFF.

The chain carries TRBV19 and TRBJ1-2; the TRBD1 assignment by TCRdb is unverifiable without DNA. Germline V gives CDR1 LNHDA, CDR2 SQIVND (reference sequence). This CDR3 region has 15 residues. The CDR3 is CASSIGFGPEIGYTF.

The rearrangement uses TRBV21-1 and TRBJ1-1. TRBV21-1 is marked as a pseudogene. The CDR3 loop spans 13 amino acids. CDR3 amino acids: CASSLRMNTEAFF.

The chain combines TRBV20-1 with TRBJ1-2; checking the TCRdb D call of TRBD1 is not possible without DNA. Germline values: CDR1 DFQATT, CDR2 SNEGSKA (reference sequence). CDR3 length: 14 residues. The CDR3 sequence is CSADRKAGERGYTF.